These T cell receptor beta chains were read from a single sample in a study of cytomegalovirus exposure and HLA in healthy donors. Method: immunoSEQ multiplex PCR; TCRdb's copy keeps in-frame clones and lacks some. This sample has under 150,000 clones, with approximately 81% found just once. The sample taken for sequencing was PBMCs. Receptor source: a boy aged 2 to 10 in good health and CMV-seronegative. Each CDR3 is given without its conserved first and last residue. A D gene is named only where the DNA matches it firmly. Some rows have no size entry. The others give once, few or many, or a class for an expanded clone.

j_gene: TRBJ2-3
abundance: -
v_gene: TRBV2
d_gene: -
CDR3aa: ASSALLAGRTDTQY

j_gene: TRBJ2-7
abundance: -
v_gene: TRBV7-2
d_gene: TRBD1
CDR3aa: ASSRPGQDYEQY

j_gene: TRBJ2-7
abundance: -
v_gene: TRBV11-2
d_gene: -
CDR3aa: ASSFNVIAFSYEQY

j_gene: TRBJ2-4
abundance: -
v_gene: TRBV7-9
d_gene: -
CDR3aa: ASSLGMGLAKNIQY

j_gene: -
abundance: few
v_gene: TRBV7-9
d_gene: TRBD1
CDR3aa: ASTWTGLSYEQY

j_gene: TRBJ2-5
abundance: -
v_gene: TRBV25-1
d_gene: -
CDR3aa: ASSEVRGTQY

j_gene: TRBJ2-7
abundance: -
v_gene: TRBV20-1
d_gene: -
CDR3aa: SARADYEQY

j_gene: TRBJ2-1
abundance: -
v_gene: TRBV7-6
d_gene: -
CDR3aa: ASSLLAGGGFNEQF

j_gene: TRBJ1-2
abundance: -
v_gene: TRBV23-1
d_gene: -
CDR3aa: ASSHSASGGLDGYT

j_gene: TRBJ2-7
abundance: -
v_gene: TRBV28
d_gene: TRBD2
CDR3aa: ASSLLWRRAGLAGKGQY

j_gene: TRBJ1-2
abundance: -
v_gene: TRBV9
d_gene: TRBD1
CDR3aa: ASSATGDYGYT

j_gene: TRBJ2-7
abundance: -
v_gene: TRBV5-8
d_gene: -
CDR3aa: ASSYNSYEQY

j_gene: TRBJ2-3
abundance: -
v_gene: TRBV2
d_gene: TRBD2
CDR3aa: ASGGERGMTDTQY

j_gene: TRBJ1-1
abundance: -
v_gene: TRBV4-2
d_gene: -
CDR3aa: ASSPVLNTEAF

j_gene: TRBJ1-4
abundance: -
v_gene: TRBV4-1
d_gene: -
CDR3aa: ASSPLGGPTTNEKLF

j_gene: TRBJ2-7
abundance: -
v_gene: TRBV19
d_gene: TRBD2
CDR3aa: ASSIAGAGYEQY

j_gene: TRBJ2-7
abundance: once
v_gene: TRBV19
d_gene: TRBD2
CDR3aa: ASSIAAGGSYEQY

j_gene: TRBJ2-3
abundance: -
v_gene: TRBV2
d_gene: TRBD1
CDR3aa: ASSTGTGSDTQY

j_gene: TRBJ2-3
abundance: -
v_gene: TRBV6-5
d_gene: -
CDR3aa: ASSYSRDTQY

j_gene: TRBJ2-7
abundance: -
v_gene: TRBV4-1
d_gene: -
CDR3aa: ASSQRSVEGRGPPYEQY

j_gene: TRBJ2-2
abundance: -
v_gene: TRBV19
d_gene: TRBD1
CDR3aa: ASSRRGTGELF

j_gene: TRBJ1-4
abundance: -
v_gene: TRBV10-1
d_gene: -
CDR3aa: ASSEYPGDDEKLF

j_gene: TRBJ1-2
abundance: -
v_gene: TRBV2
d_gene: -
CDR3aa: ASSRGYGYT

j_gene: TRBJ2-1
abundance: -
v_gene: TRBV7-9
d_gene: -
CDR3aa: ASSSLSGYNEQF

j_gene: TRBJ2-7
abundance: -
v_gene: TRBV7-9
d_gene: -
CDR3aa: ASSPAAANGQY

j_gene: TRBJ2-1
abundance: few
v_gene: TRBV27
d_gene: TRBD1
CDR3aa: ASRWGQSNEQF

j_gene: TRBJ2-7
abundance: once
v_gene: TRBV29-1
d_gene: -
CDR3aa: SVVWPGQSYEQY

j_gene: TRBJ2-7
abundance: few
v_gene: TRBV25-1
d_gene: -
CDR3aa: ASSEFQGNEQY